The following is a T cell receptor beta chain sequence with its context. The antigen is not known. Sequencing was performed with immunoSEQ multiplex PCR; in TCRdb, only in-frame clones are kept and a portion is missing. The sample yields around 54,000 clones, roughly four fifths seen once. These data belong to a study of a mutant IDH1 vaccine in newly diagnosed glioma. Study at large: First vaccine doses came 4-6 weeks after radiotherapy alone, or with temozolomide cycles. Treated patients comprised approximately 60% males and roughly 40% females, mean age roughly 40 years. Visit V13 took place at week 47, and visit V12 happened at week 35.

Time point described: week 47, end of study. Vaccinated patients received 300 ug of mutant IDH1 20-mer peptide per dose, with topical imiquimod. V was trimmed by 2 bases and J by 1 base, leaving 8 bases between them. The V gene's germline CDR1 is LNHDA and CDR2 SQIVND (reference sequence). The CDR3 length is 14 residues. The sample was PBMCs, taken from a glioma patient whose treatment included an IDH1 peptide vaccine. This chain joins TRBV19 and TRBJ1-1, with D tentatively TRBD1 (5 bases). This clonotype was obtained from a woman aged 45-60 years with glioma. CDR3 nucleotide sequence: TGTGCCAGTAGTATATCTCAGGGGAACACTGAAGCTTTCTTT. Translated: CASSISQGNTEAFF.